This T cell receptor beta chain was sequenced for a study of long-term antiretroviral therapy in people with HIV. Study-level findings and limits: Dominance of pre-ART expanded clones persisted, fluctuating and often declining after ART. Repertoires looked antigen-experienced, with only a slight naive shift after ART.

The assay, immunoSEQ v3.0, was run at survey level. Data came from immunoSEQ multiplex PCR; TCRdb stores just in-frame clones and leaves some out. The sample lists about 17,000 clones, 91% seen once, with approximately 8.7% in the top ten. Germline CDR1 is LNHDA and CDR2 is SQIVND (reference sequence). The CDR3 contains 16 residues. The V segment lost 5 bases and the J segment 9 bases; nucleotides outside the gene matches: 13. Of note for this clone: Its matching antigen is unknown.

The sequence was obtained from a man aged 55 to 70 with HIV. The starting material was unsorted PBMCs, obtained 0.3 years after starting antiretroviral therapy. The chain recombines TRBV19 with TRBJ1-6; 7 bases are a match to TRBD1. The CDR3 sequence is CASSALGRGISSPLHF. The CDR3 DNA reads TGTGCCAGTAGTGCCTTGGGCAGGGGGATTAGTTCACCCCTCCACTTT. The full variable domain, rest sourced from reference TRBV19 and TRBJ1-6, is DGGITQSPKYLFRKEGQNVTLSCEQNLNHDAMYWYRQDPGQGLRLIYYSQIVNDFQKGDIAEGYSVSREKKESFPLTVTSAQKNPTAFYLCASSALGRGISSPLHFGNGTRLTVT.